This T cell receptor (beta chain) is drawn from a study of OX40 agonist ivuxolimab in advanced cancers. Repertoires were generated with immunoSEQ multiplex PCR, while TCRdb's copy carries only in-frame clones and drops some. The sample contains 65,000 to 70,000 clones, around 80% of which appear only once. This clonotype was obtained from an adult with an advanced solid tumor such as melanoma, head and neck, liver or kidney cancer. The material sequenced was CD4+ or CD8+ T cells sorted from blood, taken in a trial of the OX40 agonist ivuxolimab.

The CDR3 spells CASSQAGTSGKQYF. The CDR3 DNA follows: TGTGCCAGCAGCCAAGCCGGGACTAGTGGTAAGCAGTACTTC. The chain links TRBV14 to TRBJ2-7; 8 nucleotides match TRBD2. V shed 1 base and J 8 bases; nucleotides not matched to a gene: 7. The V gene's germline CDR1 is SGHDN and CDR2 FVKESK. This CDR3 contains 14 residues.